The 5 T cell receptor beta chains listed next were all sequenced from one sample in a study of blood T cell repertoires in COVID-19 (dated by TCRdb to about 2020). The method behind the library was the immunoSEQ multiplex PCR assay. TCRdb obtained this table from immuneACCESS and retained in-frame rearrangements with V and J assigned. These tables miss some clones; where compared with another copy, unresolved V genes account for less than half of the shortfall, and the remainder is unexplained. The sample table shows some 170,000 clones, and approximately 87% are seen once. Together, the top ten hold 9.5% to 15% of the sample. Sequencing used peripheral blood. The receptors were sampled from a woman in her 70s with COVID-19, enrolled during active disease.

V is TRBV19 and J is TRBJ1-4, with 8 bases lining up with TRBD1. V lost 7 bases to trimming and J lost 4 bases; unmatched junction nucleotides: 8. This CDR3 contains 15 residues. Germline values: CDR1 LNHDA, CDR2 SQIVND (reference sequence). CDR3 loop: CASIRGTGRNEKLFF. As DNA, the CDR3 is TGTGCCAGTATTCGAGGGACAGGCCGTAATGAAAAACTGTTTTTT. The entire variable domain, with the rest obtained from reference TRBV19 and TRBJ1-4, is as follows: DGGITQSPKYLFRKEGQNVTLSCEQNLNHDAMYWYRQDPGQGLRLIYYSQIVNDFQKGDIAEGYSVSREKKESFPLTVTSAQKNPTAFYLCASIRGTGRNEKLFFGSGTQLSVL.

The DNA of the CDR3 is TGTGCCAGCGGGCAAGGTCTGGTCACTGAAGCTTTCTTT. Protein product: CASGQGLVTEAFF. The rearrangement links TRBV27 to TRBJ1-1; no reliable D call. Germline CDR1 MNHEY, CDR2 SMNVEV (reference sequence). V shed 8 bases and J shed 4 bases, with 14 bases lying between them. This CDR3 region has 13 residues.

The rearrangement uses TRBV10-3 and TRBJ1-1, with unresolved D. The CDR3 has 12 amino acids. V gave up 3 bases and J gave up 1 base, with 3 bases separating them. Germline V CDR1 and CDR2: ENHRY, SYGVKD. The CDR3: CAISDGNTEAFF. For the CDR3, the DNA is TGTGCCATCAGTGACGGGAACACTGAAGCTTTCTTT.

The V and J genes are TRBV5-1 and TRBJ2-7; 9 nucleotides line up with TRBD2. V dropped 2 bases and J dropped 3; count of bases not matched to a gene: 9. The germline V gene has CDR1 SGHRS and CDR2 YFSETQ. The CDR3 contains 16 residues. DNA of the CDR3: TGCGCCAGCAGCTTTACCATTAGCGGGAGTTTCTACGAGCAGTACTTC. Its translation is CASSFTISGSFYEQYF. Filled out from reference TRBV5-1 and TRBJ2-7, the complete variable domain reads KAGVTQTPRYLIKTRGQQVTLSCSPISGHRSVSWYQQTPGQGLQFLFEYFSETQRNKGNFPGRFSGRQFSNSRSEMNVSTLELGDSALYLCASSFTISGSFYEQYFGPGTRLTVT.

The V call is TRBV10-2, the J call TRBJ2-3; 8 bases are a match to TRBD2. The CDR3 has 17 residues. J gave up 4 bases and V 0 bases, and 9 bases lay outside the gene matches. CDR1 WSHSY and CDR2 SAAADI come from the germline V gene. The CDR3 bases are TGCGCCAGCAGTGAGTCGAGCGGGAGTGGGTTGTCAGATACGCAGTATTTT. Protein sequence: CASSESSGSGLSDTQYF.